The present entry profiles one TCR beta chain with its context. Its antigen is as yet unknown. This sample was included in a study of T cell responses to AZD1222 COVID-19 vaccine. Study-wide background: Second-dose intervals near 4 or 12 weeks were combined.

The protocol was immunoSEQ multiplex PCR, while the TCRdb copy is restricted to in-frame clones and leaves out a portion. The top ten clones hold 8% of a sample with 110,000 to 150,000 clones, around 85% of them seen once. Findings of the study overall: Clonal diversity was possibly underestimated; the donors were predominantly white British and more often female. Only after the peak T cell response were repertoires sampled.

The TCR comes from an adult in good health. The material sequenced was peripheral blood, taken on day 0 of AZD1222 vaccination.

CDR3 in amino acids: CASSQDPVDSPLHF. The CDR3 DNA follows: TGTGCCAGCAGCCAAGATCCGGTGGATTCACCCCTCCACTTT. V is TRBV4-2 and J is TRBJ1-6; D is undetermined. The germline CDR1 and CDR2 sequences are LGHNA and YNFKEQ. Trimming took 0 bases from V and 8 from J, leaving 8 bases between them. This CDR3 comprises 14 residues.